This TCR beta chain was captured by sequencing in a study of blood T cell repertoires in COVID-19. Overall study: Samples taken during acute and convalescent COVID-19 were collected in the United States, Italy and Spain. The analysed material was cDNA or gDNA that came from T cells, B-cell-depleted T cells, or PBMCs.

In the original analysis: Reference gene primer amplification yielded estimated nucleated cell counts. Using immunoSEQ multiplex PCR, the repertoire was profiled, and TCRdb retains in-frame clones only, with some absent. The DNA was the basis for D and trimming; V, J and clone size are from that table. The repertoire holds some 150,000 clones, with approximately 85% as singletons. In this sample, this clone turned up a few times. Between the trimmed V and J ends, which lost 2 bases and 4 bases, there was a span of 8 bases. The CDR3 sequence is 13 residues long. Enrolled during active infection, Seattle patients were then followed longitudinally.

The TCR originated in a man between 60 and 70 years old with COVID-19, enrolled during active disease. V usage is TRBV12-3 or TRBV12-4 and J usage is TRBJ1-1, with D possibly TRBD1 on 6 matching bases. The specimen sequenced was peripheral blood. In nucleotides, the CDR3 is TGTGCCAGCAGTTTAACAGGGAGCACTGAAGCTTTCTTT. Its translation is CASSLTGSTEAFF.